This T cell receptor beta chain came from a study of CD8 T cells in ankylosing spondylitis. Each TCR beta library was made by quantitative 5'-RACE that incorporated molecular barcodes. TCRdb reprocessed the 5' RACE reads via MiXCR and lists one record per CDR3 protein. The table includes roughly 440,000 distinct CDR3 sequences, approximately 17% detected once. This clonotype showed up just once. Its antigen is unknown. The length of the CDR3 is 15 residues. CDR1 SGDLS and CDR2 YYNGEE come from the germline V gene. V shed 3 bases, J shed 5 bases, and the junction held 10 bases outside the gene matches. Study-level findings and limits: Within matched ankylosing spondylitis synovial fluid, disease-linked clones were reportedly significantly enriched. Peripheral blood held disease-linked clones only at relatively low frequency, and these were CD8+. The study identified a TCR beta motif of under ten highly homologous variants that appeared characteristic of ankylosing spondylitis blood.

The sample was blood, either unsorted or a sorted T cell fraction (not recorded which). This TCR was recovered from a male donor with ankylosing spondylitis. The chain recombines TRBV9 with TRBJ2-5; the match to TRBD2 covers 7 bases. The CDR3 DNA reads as TGTGCCAGCAGCGCGGGGGGTACTGTTAGGGAGACCCAGTACTTC. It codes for CASSAGGTVRETQYF.